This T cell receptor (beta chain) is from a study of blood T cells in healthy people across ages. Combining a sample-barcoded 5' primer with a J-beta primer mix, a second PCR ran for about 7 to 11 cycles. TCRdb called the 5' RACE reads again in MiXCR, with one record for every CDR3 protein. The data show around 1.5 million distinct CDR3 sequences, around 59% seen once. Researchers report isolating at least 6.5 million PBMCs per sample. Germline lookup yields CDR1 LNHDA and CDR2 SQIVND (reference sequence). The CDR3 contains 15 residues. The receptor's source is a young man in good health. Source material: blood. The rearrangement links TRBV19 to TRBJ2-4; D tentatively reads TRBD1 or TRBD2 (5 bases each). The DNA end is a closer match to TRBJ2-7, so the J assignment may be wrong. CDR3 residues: CASSISRDATYEQYF. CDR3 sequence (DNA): TGTGCCAGTAGTATCTCCCGGGACGCCACCTACGAGCAGTACTTC.